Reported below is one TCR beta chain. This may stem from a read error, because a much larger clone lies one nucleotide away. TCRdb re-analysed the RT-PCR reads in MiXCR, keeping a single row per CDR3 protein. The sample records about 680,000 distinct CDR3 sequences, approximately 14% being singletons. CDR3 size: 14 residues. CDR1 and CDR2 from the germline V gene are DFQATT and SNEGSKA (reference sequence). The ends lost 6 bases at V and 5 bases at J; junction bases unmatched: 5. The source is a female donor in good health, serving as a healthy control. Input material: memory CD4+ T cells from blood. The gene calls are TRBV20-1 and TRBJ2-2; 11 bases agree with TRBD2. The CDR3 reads CSAKTSGITGELFF. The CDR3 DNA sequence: TGCAGTGCCAAGACTAGCGGGATAACCGGGGAGCTGTTTTTT.